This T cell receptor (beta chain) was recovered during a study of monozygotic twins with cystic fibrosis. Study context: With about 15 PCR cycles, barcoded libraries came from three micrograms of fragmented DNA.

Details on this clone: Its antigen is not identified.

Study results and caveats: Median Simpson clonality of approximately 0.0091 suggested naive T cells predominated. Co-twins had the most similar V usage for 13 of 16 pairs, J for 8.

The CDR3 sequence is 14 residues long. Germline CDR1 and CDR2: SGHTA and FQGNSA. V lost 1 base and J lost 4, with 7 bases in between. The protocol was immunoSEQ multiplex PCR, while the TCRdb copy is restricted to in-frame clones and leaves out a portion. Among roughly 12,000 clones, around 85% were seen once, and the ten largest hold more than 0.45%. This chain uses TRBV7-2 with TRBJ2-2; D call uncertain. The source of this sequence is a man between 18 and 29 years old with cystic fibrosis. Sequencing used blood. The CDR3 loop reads CASSLGWGTGELFF. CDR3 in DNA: TGTGCCAGCAGCTTAGGGTGGGGCACCGGGGAGCTGTTTTTT. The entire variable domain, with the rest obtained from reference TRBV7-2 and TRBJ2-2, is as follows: GAGVSQSPSNKVTEKGKDVELRCDPISGHTALYWYRQSLGQGLEFLIYFQGNSAPDKSGLPSDRFSAERTGGSVSTLTIQRTQQEDSAVYLCASSLGWGTGELFFGEGSRLTVL.